The 17 T cell receptor beta chains given below trace back to one sample, sequenced in a study of T cell repertoires in cytomegalovirus infection. One entry per CDR3 protein results from TCRdb running MiXCR on the reads. Of about 770,000 distinct CDR3 sequences listed, 25% to 30% were seen once; the top ten hold less than 15%. Their antigen targets remain unknown. The specimen comprised cultured CD8+ T cells from PBMCs, sampled from culture after CMV antigen stimulation. The receptors derive from a human donor in good health (CMV status not recorded). Some clones in this sample may be carry-over from other donors' samples.

The V gene is TRBV19, the J gene TRBJ2-1; 12 positions agree with TRBD2. In germline, CDR1 is LNHDA, CDR2 SQIVND (reference sequence). V was clipped by 3 bases and J by 2 bases; unmatched bases: 5. This CDR3 is 17 amino acids long. CDR3 sequence: CASSIGLAGSPYNEQFF. CDR3 DNA sequence: TGTGCCAGTAGTATTGGACTAGCGGGGAGTCCCTACAATGAGCAGTTCTTC.

The rearrangement links TRBV18 to TRBJ2-1; TRBD2 matches at 8 bases. The V gene end was trimmed by 1 base and the J gene end by 8 bases; junction bases not matched to a gene: 7. Looked up from germline, CDR1 is KGHSH and CDR2 is LQKENI. The CDR3 consists of 15 residues. CDR3 residues: CASSPRRLAGDEQFF. Here the CDR3 DNA reads TGTGCCAGCTCACCACGGCGTCTAGCGGGCGATGAGCAGTTCTTC. The full variable domain, in which reference TRBV18 and TRBJ2-1 provide the parts outside the CDR3, is NAGVMQNPRHLVRRRGQEARLRCSPMKGHSHVYWYRQLPEEGLKFMVYLQKENIIDESGMPKERFSAEFPKEGPSILRIQQVVRGDSAAYFCASSPRRLAGDEQFFGPGTRLTVL.

This clonotype was seen more than once but under ten times. Germline and junction disagree at one end, which may indicate a read error. This chain links TRBV6-6 with TRBJ1-1, with 8 nucleotides matching TRBD1. Germline-derived CDR1 and CDR2 are MNHNY and SVGAGI (reference sequence). The length of the CDR3 is 15 residues. This CDR3 is CASSDSDRGSTEAFF. The CDR3, as DNA: TGTGCCAGCAGTGACTCCGACAGGGGAAGCACTGAAGCTTTCTTT.

This clonotype occurred many times. The V and J genes are TRBV7-9 and TRBJ2-5; the D is unclear. Germline-derived CDR1 and CDR2 are SEHNR and FQNEAQ (reference sequence). Trimming stripped 2 bases from V and 5 bases from J, with 9 bases between. The CDR3 consists of 13 residues. CDR3 amino acids: CASSLNLLETQYF. The CDR3 region has the DNA TGTGCCAGCAGCTTAAACCTCCTCGAGACCCAGTACTTC. The variable domain in full, completed from reference TRBV7-9 and TRBJ2-5, reads DTGVSQNPRHKITKRGQNVTFRCDPISEHNRLYWYRQTLGQGPEFLTYFQNEAQLEKSRLLSDRFSAERPKGSFSTLEIQRTEQGDSAMYLCASSLNLLETQYFGPGTRLLVL.

This chain joins TRBV5-6 and TRBJ2-7, with 7 bases lining up with TRBD1. CDR1 is SGHDT and CDR2 is YYEEEE in the germline V gene. The CDR3 has 16 residues. V lost 0 bases, J lost 5 bases, and 11 bases stayed unmatched. The CDR3 reads CASSLDRGRYYDEQYV. The CDR3 nucleotides read TGTGCCAGCAGCTTGGACAGGGGAAGATACTACGACGAGCAGTACGTC.

J is TRBJ2-1 and V is TRBV19, with 9 nucleotides matching TRBD2. The CDR3 totals 17 residues. After removal of 1 base from V and 9 bases from J, the junction contained 13 bases not matched to a gene. Germline-derived CDR1 and CDR2 are LNHDA and SQIVND (reference sequence). The CDR3 bases are TGTGCCAGTAGTATAGTTCCCCTGCGGGAGGGACACAGTGAGCAGTTCTTC. This translates into CASSIVPLREGHSEQFF.

The rearrangement uses TRBV4-3 and TRBJ2-2, with unresolved D. This CDR3 is 16 amino acids long. Germline V gene sequence: CDR1 LGHNA, CDR2 YSLEER. V was shortened by 0 bases and J by 9 bases, with 17 bases between the two germline ends. The CDR3 spells CASSQDRAAASRELFF. CDR3 sequence (DNA): TGCGCCAGCAGCCAAGATAGGGCAGCTGCGTCCCGGGAGCTGTTTTTT.

The chain employs TRBV7-4 and TRBJ1-2; D gene ambiguous. Germline V gene lookup returns CDR1 SGHVT and CDR2 SQSDAQ. Trimming cost V 5 bases and J 5 bases, with 12 bases left between them. The CDR3 sequence is 13 residues long. The CDR3: CASSRTVVYGYTF. The CDR3, as DNA: TGTGCCAGCAGCAGGACCGTCGTTTATGGCTACACCTTC.

This clonotype was counted between two and nine times. V and J are TRBV27 and TRBJ1-1; D not resolved. Trimming stripped 8 bases from V and 8 bases from J, with 15 bases between. CDR1 and CDR2 from the germline V gene are MNHEY and SMNVEV (reference sequence). The CDR3 has 12 residues. The CDR3 loop is CASQRFGKEAFF. The CDR3 DNA sequence: TGTGCCAGCCAGAGGTTTGGGAAAGAAGCTTTCTTT.

This clonotype was observed a few times. The chain combines TRBV12-3 or TRBV12-4 with TRBJ2-1; D unresolved. This CDR3 has 16 residues. Trimming pared 7 bases from V and 3 bases from J, leaving 19 bases between. In DNA, the CDR3 is TGTGCCAGCACTAACGTGGCAGACACGTACTACAATGAGCAGTTCTTC. It encodes CASTNVADTYYNEQFF.

The chain is built from TRBV4-1 and TRBJ1-1; possibly TRBD1 for D (6 bases). Trimming removed 3 bases from V and 1 base from J, with 12 bases in between. Germline lookup yields CDR1 MGHRA and CDR2 YSYEKL. CDR3 size: 15 residues. The CDR3 region is CASSQTDRPNTEAFF. As DNA, the CDR3 is TGCGCCAGCAGCCAGACGGACAGACCGAACACTGAAGCTTTCTTT.

This clonotype was seen more than once but under ten times. The gene calls are TRBV7-9 and TRBJ1-2; D is uncertain. Germline loops: CDR1 SEHNR, CDR2 FQNEAQ (reference sequence). The CDR3 length is 13 residues. Trimming cost V 5 bases and J 4 bases, with 11 bases left between them. The CDR3 sequence is CASSRQSGYGYTF. CDR3 nucleotides: TGTGCCAGCAGCCGACAATCTGGCTATGGCTACACCTTC.

Only a few counts were recorded for this clonotype. The rearrangement joins TRBV4-1 to TRBJ2-5, with TRBD2 matching over 12 bases. Germline V gene lookup returns CDR1 MGHRA and CDR2 YSYEKL. The CDR3 contains 15 residues. V shed 6 bases and J 5 bases; nucleotides not matched to a gene: 7. CDR3 coding DNA: TGCGCCAGCAGTCCGACTAGCGGGGGATATGAGACCCAGTACTTC. Amino acids: CASSPTSGGYETQYF.

The V call is TRBV7-9, the J call TRBJ2-5; 10 bases match TRBD1. V was clipped by 5 bases and J by 7 bases; unmatched bases: 13. This CDR3 spans 16 amino acids. The germline V gene has CDR1 SEHNR and CDR2 FQNEAQ (reference sequence). CDR3 residues: CASSTPGTGDGWTQYF. The CDR3 nucleotides read TGTGCCAGCAGCACACCCGGGACAGGGGATGGTTGGACCCAGTACTTC.

This clonotype showed up many times. The chain joins TRBV7-2 to TRBJ2-3; 8 positions match TRBD2. Per germline, CDR1 SGHTA and CDR2 FQGNSA. V lost 5 bases to trimming and J lost 6 bases; unmatched junction nucleotides: 10. The CDR3 contains 15 residues. CDR3 bases: TGTGCCAGCAGCGGAACGGGGGGGAAAGGTGATACGCAGTATTTT. Residues: CASSGTGGKGDTQYF.

Worth noting for this clonotype: A clone one base away is much larger, so this may be a read error. CDR3 nucleotide sequence: TGTGCCAGCAGCGCCGTCCCGGGGGGCATAGATACGCAGTATTTT. Translating gives CASSAVPGGIDTQYF. The V gene is TRBV7-6, the J gene TRBJ2-3, with D maybe TRBD2 (7 bases). The germline V gene has CDR1 SGHVS and CDR2 FNYEAQ. V was clipped by 5 bases and J by 5 bases, with 17 bases between them. The CDR3 contains 15 residues.

V is TRBV9 and J is TRBJ2-3; unclear D gene. Germline CDR1 SGDLS, CDR2 YYNGEE. The CDR3 runs to 16 residues. V was cut by 0 bases and J by 0 bases, with 11 bases left in between. In DNA form, the CDR3 reads TGTGCCAGCAGCGTAGCTCTTGGAACTAGCACAGATACGCAGTATTTT. Its protein product is CASSVALGTSTDTQYF.